This TCR beta chain is drawn from a study of blood T cell repertoires in COVID-19 (dated by TCRdb to the early 2020s). Regarding the study in general: The collaborator samples originated in the United States, Italy and Spain and spanned the acute and convalescent phases of COVID-19. Where HLA class I and class II types were available, the types were taken from metadata supplied by the sample provider, not from assay-based typing. Sample metadata almost always included a de-identified subject ID, COVID-19 status, age in years and sex. Samples came from the ongoing ImmuneRACE study (first 160 participants) plus 1,254 subjects from 6 global collaborators. The dataset comprised deeply sampled blood TCRbeta repertoires from subjects exposed to, actively infected with, or recovered from COVID-19. The material from the prospective study consisted of cDNA or gDNA derived from T cells, B-cell-depleted T cells, or PBMCs. The repertoires were made available in a free public database intended to serve as a resource for research on the immune response to SARS-CoV-2.

As to this clone: Its antigen specificity is not known. No base qualities exist here, and no much larger clone lies one base off it.

A second Seattle source provided samples from volunteer blood donors who had recovered from COVID-19. Collaborating institutions collected whole blood in K2EDTA tubes following their own protocols. For TCRbeta analysis, collaborators shipped samples as frozen whole blood, isolated PBMCs, or DNA extracted from either of those sample types. TCRbeta CDR3 regions were amplified from genomic DNA using the immunoSEQ Assay, a bias-controlled multiplex PCR. In the source study's methods: The number of nucleated cells in each sample was estimated by amplification of reference gene primers within the assay. To quantify the absolute abundance of each unique TCRbeta CDR3 rearrangement, sequence reads were collapsed and filtered. Productive Simpson clonality was computed per sample as the square root of Simpson's diversity index over productive rearrangements. In its TCRdb copy, this immuneACCESS table keeps in-frame sequences only and misses some clones. Where compared with another copy, unresolved V genes explain less than half of these, and the others have no known cause. The V and J calls and clone size are taken from that table; D and trimming were inferred from the DNA. This sample gives 150,000 to 200,000 clones in total; 87% of them show up just once. Of the sample, around 1% is held by the ten largest clones.

Trimming removed 0 bases from V and 9 bases from J, leaving 10 bases between the germline ends. The CDR1 and CDR2 encoded by the germline V gene are MRHNA and SNTAGT. The CDR3 goes from the cysteine to the phenylalanine over 13 residues. CDR3 DNA is the only sequence kept; it has 39 bases, read in frame from the first base. The full study reports these points: Clinical and demographic metadata were provided uncurated, with the amount varying by source and participant.

The V and J segments used are TRBV6-4 and TRBJ2-3, with TRBD1 tentatively as D gene (5 bases match). Sequenced: peripheral blood. This receptor was obtained from a woman younger than 30 who had recovered from COVID-19. The DNA sequence follows: TGTGCCAGCAGTGACTCTGTACAGGCAACGCAGTATTTT. This gives the protein CASSDSVQATQYF.